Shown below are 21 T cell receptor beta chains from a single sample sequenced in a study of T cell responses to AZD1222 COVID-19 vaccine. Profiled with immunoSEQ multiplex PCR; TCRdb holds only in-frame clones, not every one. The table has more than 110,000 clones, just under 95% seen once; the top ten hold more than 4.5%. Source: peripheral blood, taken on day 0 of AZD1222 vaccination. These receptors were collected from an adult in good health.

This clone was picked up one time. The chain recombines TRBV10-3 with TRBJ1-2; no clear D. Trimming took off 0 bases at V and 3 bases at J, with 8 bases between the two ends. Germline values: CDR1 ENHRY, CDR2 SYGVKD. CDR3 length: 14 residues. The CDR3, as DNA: TGTGCCATCAGTGAGTCCCAGGATCACTATGGCTACACCTTC. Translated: CAISESQDHYGYTF.

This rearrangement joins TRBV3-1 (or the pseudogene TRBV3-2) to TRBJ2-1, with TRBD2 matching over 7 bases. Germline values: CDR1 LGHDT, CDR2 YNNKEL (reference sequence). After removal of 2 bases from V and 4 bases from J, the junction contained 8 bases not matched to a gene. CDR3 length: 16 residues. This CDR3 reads CASSQRLAATYNEQFF. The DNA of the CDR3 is TGTGCCAGCAGCCAAAGACTAGCAGCTACGTACAATGAGCAGTTCTTC.

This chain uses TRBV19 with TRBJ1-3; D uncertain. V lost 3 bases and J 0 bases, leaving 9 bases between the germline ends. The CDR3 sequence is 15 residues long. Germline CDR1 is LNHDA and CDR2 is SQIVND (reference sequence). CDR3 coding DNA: TGTGCCAGTAGTATGGGCACGAGCTCTGGAAACACCATATATTTT. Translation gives CASSMGTSSGNTIYF.

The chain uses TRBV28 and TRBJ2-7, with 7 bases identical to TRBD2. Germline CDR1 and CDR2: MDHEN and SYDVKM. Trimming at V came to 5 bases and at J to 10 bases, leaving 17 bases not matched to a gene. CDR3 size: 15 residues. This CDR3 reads CASSLPGTTHMGQYF. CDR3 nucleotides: TGTGCCAGCAGTCTCCCCGGGACTACCCATATGGGACAGTACTTC. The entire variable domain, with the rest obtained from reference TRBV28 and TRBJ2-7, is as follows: DVKVTQSSRYLVKRTGEKVFLECVQDMDHENMFWYRQDPGLGLRLIYFSYDVKMKEKGDIPEGYSVSREKKERFSLILESASTNQTSMYLCASSLPGTTHMGQYFGPGTRLTVT.

In nucleotides, the CDR3 is TGTGCCAGCAGCTTGTTAGGGAAGCTTTCACCCCTCCACTTT. Protein product: CASSLLGKLSPLHF. The chain couples TRBV5-4 to TRBJ1-6; D gene ambiguous. In germline, CDR1 is SGHNT, CDR2 YYREEE (reference sequence). CDR3 length: 14 residues. Deletions cut 1 base from V and 9 bases from J, with 11 bases between.

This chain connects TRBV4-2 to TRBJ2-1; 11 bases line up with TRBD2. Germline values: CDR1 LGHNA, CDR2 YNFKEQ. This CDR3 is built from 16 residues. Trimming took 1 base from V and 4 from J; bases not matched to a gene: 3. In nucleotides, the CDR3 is TGTGCCAGCAGCCAAGGGGGGACTAGCGGATACAATGAGCAGTTCTTC. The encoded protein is CASSQGGTSGYNEQFF.

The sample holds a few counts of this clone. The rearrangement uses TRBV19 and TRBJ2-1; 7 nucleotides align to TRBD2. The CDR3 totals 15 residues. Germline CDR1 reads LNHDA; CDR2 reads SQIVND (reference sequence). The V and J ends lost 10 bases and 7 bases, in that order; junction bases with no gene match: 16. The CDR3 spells CATSGGSNGDNEQFF. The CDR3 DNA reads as TGTGCCACATCGGGGGGTTCGAACGGCGATAATGAGCAGTTCTTC.

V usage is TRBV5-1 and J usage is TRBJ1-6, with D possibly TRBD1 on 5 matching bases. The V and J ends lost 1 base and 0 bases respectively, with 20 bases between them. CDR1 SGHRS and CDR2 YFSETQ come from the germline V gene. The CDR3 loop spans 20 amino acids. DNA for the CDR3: TGCGCCAGCAGCTTGTGGGGCCGGGACCCTAAGAGCTCCTATAATTCACCCCTCCACTTT. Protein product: CASSLWGRDPKSSYNSPLHF. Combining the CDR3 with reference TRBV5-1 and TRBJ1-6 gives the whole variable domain KAGVTQTPRYLIKTRGQQVTLSCSPISGHRSVSWYQQTPGQGLQFLFEYFSETQRNKGNFPGRFSGRQFSNSRSEMNVSTLELGDSALYLCASSLWGRDPKSSYNSPLHFGNGTRLTVT.

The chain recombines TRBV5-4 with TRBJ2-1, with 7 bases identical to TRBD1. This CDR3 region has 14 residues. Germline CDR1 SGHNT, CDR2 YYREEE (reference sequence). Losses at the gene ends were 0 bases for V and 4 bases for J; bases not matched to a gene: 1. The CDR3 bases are TGTGCCAGCAGCTTGGGACAGGGATACAATGAGCAGTTCTTC. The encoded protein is CASSLGQGYNEQFF. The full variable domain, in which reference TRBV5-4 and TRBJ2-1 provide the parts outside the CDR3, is ETGVTQSPTHLIKTRGQQVTLRCSSQSGHNTVSWYQQALGQGPQFIFQYYREEENGRGNFPPRFSGLQFPNYSSELNVNALELDDSALYLCASSLGQGYNEQFFGPGTRLTVL.

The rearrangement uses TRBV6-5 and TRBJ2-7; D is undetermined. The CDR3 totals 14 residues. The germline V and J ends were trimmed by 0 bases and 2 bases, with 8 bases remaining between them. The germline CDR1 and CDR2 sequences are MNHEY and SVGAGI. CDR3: CASSYSNTPYEQYF. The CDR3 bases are TGTGCCAGCAGTTACTCGAATACACCCTACGAGCAGTACTTC.

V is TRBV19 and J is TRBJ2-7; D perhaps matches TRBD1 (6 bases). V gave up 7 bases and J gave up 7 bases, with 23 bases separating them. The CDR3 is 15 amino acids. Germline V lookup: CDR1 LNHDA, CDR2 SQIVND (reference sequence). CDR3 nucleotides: TGTGCCAGTACCCCGGGTTGGACAGAGGCACGGGAGCAGTACTTC. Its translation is CASTPGWTEAREQYF. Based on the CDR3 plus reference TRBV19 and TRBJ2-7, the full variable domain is DGGITQSPKYLFRKEGQNVTLSCEQNLNHDAMYWYRQDPGQGLRLIYYSQIVNDFQKGDIAEGYSVSREKKESFPLTVTSAQKNPTAFYLCASTPGWTEAREQYFGPGTRLTVT.

CDR3 nucleotides: TGTGCCACCAGCAGAGCAAGAGCGGGAGGGTCCTACGAGCAGTACTTC. Its protein product is CATSRARAGGSYEQYF. This rearrangement joins TRBV15 to TRBJ2-7; 10 nucleotides align to TRBD2. Unmatched junction bases numbered 4, after V lost 1 base and J lost 1 base. Germline CDR1 reads LNHNV; CDR2 reads YYDKDF (reference sequence). This CDR3 is 16 amino acids long.

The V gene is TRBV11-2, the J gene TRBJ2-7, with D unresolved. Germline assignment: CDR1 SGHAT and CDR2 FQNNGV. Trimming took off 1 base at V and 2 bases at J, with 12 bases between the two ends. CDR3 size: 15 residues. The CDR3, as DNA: TGTGCCAGCAGCTTAGTGTCGGTCGGAACCTACGAGCAGTACTTC. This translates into CASSLVSVGTYEQYF.

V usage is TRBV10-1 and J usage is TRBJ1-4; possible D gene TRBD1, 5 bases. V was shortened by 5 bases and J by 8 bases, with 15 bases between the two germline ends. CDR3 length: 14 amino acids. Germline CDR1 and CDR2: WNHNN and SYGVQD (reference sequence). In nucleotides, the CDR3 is TGCGCCAGCAGTAACAGGCGGGCCGGGGAAAAACTGTTTTTT. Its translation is CASSNRRAGEKLFF.

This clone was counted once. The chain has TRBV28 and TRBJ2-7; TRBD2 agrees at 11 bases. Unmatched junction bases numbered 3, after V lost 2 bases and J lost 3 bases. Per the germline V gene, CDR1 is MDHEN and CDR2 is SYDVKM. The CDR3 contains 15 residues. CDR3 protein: CASSLATSGNYEQYF. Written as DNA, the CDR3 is TGTGCCAGCAGTTTAGCGACTAGCGGGAACTACGAGCAGTACTTC.

CDR3 sequence (DNA): TGTGCCAGCTCACCTCAAAGGACAGGGCCGAACTCTAACTATGGCTACACCTTC. Residues: CASSPQRTGPNSNYGYTF. This rearrangement joins TRBV18 to TRBJ1-2; 8 nucleotides agree with TRBD1. Germline CDR1 KGHSH, CDR2 LQKENI. The CDR3 loop spans 18 amino acids. V trimming: 3 bases; J trimming: 0 bases; junction bases outside the gene matches: 12.

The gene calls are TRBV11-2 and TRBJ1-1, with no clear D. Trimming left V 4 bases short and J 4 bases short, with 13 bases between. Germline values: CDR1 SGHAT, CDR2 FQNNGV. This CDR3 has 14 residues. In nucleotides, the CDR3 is TGTGCCAGCAGCTCAAGACTGATAGGCACTGAAGCTTTCTTT. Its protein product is CASSSRLIGTEAFF.

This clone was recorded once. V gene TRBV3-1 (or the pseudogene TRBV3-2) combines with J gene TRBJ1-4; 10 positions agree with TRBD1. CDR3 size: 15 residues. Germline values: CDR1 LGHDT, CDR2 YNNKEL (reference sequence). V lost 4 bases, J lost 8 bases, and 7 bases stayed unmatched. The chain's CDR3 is CASSRSTGGSEKLFF. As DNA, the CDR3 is TGTGCCAGCAGCCGGTCGACAGGGGGCAGCGAAAAACTGTTTTTT.

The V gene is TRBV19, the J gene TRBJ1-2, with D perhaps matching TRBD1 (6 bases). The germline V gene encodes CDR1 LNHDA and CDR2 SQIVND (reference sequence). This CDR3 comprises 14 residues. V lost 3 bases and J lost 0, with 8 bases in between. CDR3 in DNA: TGTGCCAGTAGTATCCGGACAGCTAACTATGGCTACACCTTC. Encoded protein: CASSIRTANYGYTF.

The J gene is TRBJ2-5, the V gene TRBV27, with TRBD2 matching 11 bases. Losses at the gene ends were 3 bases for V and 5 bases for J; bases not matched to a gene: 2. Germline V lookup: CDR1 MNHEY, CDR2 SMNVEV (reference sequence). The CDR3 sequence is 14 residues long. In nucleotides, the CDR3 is TGTGCCAGCAGTTTCACTAGCGGGGGTGAGACCCAGTACTTC. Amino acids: CASSFTSGGETQYF.

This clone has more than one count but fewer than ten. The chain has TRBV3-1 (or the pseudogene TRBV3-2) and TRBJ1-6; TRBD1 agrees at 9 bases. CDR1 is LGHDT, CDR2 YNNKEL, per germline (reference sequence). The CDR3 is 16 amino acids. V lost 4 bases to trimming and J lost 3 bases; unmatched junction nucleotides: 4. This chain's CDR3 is CASSLGQGYYNSPLHF. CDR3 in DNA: TGTGCCAGCAGCCTAGGACAGGGGTACTATAATTCACCCCTCCACTTT.